The next 31 T cell receptor beta chains were all read from a single sample in a study of T cells in localized non-small cell lung cancer. The assay was immunoSEQ multiplex PCR, and TCRdb's table has in-frame clones only and misses some. The top ten hold over 10% of the sample, which has 1,000 to 1,500 clones, 30% to 35% seen once. Here the sequenced sample was normal lung tissue next to the tumor, taken before any cancer treatment. These receptors were obtained from a male donor at least 60 years old with stage I squamous cell lung carcinoma.

CDR3 loop: CAWSVKGLAFF. In DNA, the CDR3 is TGTGCCTGGAGTGTGAAGGGGTTGGCTTTCTTT. The J gene is TRBJ1-1, the V gene TRBV30, with D possibly TRBD1 on 5 matching bases. The V gene's germline CDR1 is GTSNPN and CDR2 SVGIG (reference sequence). V was clipped by 0 bases and J by 11 bases, with 10 bases between them. The CDR3 consists of 11 residues.

This clone was picked up a small number of times. The V call is TRBV29-1, the J call TRBJ1-2; 8 positions agree with TRBD1. After removal of 6 bases from V and 0 bases from J, the junction contained 12 bases not matched to a gene. CDR3 length: 16 residues. CDR1 is SQVTM, CDR2 ANQGSEA, per germline. The CDR3 spells CSVGGQGDEANYGYTF. The CDR3 coding sequence is TGCAGCGTGGGAGGACAGGGCGATGAAGCTAACTATGGCTACACCTTC. The full variable domain, rest sourced from reference TRBV29-1 and TRBJ1-2, is SAVISQKPSRDICQRGTSLTIQCQVDSQVTMMFWYRQQPGQSLTLIATANQGSEATYESGFVIDKFPISRPNLTFSTLTVSNMSPEDSSIYLCSVGGQGDEANYGYTFGSGTRLTVV.

The chain recombines TRBV18 with TRBJ1-2; perhaps TRBD1 as D (5 bases). This CDR3 spans 13 amino acids. Trimming took off 2 bases at V and 7 bases at J, with 11 bases between the two ends. Germline V gene data show CDR1 as KGHSH and CDR2 as LQKENI. In DNA, the CDR3 is TGTGCCAGCTCACCAGGGGGTAGTTTTGGCTACACCTTC. As protein: CASSPGGSFGYTF.

This clone showed up just a few times. The V gene is TRBV11-3, the J gene TRBJ1-2; perhaps TRBD1 as D (6 bases). The germline V gene encodes CDR1 SGHNT and CDR2 YENEEA. V lost 1 base, J lost 4 bases, and 16 bases lay in between. This CDR3 is built from 16 residues. CDR3 residues: CASSLGSFGQIYGYTF. The CDR3 bases are TGTGCCAGCAGCTTAGGTTCTTTCGGACAGATCTATGGCTACACCTTC.

Regarding this clone: This sample also contains other DNA sequences that code for the same CDR3. The CDR3 DNA sequence: TGTGCCAGTAGTCTCAGGGGGCTCTATGGCTACACCTTC. The encoded protein is CASSLRGLYGYTF. V gene TRBV19 combines with J gene TRBJ1-2; 8 bases align to TRBD1. Trimming removed 5 bases from V and 4 bases from J; junction bases left unmatched: 3. The germline gives CDR1 LNHDA, CDR2 SQIVND (reference sequence). The CDR3 length is 13 residues.

The V call is TRBV30, the J call TRBJ2-7, with D maybe TRBD2 (5 bases). The V gene's germline CDR1 is GTSNPN and CDR2 SVGIG (reference sequence). The ends were cut back, 6 bases at V and 4 bases at J, with 16 bases in the middle. The CDR3 runs 13 residues. The CDR3 DNA sequence: TGTGCCTGCACACTCGGGGAGCATTACGAGCAGTACTTC. Protein: CACTLGEHYEQYF. Based on the CDR3 plus reference TRBV30 and TRBJ2-7, the full variable domain is SQTIHQWPATLVQPVGSPLSLECTVEGTSNPNLYWYRQAAGRGLQLLFYSVGIGQISSEVPQNLSASRPQDRQFILSSKKLLLSDSGFYLCACTLGEHYEQYFGPGTRLTVT.

Only a few counts were recorded for this clone. The chain recombines TRBV19 with TRBJ1-4, with 7 bases that match TRBD1. The CDR3 is made up of 14 amino acids. Trimming removed 6 bases from V and 6 bases from J; junction bases left unmatched: 7. Germline assignment: CDR1 LNHDA and CDR2 SQIVND (reference sequence). For the CDR3, the DNA is TGTGCCAGTAGCAGGGGGGGGACGGATGAAAAACTGTTTTTT. It encodes CASSRGGTDEKLFF.

The V gene is TRBV28, the J gene TRBJ1-2, with D tentatively TRBD1 (5 bases). This CDR3 comprises 13 residues. Germline V gene sequence: CDR1 MDHEN, CDR2 SYDVKM. V was clipped by 5 bases and J by 8 bases, with 15 bases between them. The CDR3 DNA is TGTGCCAGCAGTCGGCCGGGGAAGGGGGGCTACACCTTC. This gives the protein CASSRPGKGGYTF.

The J gene is TRBJ1-1, the V gene TRBV18; D not certain. CDR1 and CDR2 (germline): KGHSH, LQKENI. With 3 bases removed from V and 1 base from J, the gap between germline ends came to 9 bases. The CDR3 is made up of 14 amino acids. As DNA, the CDR3 is TGTGCCAGCTCACCCCAGGTCCAGAACACTGAAGCTTTCTTT. Encoded protein: CASSPQVQNTEAFF.

This clone appeared a few times. The rearrangement uses TRBV6-8 and TRBJ2-7; 7 bases agree with TRBD1. CDR3 length equals 17 residues. Germline V lookup: CDR1 MNHGY, CDR2 SAAAGT. Trimming cost V 4 bases and J 3 bases; bases outside gene matches: 15. CDR3 DNA: TGTGCCAGCAGTTCGACTTTACAACAGGGGTTCTACTACGAGCAGTACTTC. As protein: CASSSTLQQGFYYEQYF.

This clone turned up a few times. This chain joins TRBV2 and TRBJ2-1; possibly TRBD2 for D (5 bases). Germline V gives CDR1 SNHLY, CDR2 FYNNEI. Trimming shortened V by 6 bases and J by 10 bases, and 13 bases separated the two germline ends. This CDR3 is 12 amino acids long. The CDR3 loop is CASSPTRWEQFF. The CDR3 DNA is TGTGCCAGCAGCCCTACTAGGTGGGAGCAGTTCTTC.

This clone was seen a handful of times. The chain has TRBV9 and TRBJ2-7; the D gene is possibly TRBD2 (5 bases). The V end lost 8 bases, the J end lost 4 bases, and 13 bases lay between the germline ends. This CDR3 has 12 amino acids. The germline CDR1 and CDR2 sequences are SGDLS and YYNGEE. CDR3 sequence reads: CASRWERYEQYF. CDR3 nucleotide sequence: TGTGCCAGTCGGTGGGAGCGATACGAGCAGTACTTC. The complete variable domain, with remaining parts taken from reference TRBV9 and TRBJ2-7, reads DSGVTQTPKHLITATGQRVTLRCSPRSGDLSVYWYQQSLDQGLQFLIQYYNGEERAKGNILERFSAQQFPDLHSELNLSSLELGDSALYFCASRWERYEQYFGPGTRLTVT.

The chain recombines TRBV7-1 with TRBJ2-2; the D is unclear. TRBV7-1 is assigned to the ORF class and has an uncertain function. The ends were cut back, 4 bases at V and 3 bases at J, with 6 bases in the middle. CDR3 length: 13 residues. CDR3: CASSLKYTGELFF. CDR3 in DNA: TGTGCCAGCAGCTTAAAGTACACCGGGGAGCTGTTTTTT.

CDR3 in amino acids: CAWSKGVDTEAFF. The CDR3 DNA reads TGTGCCTGGAGTAAGGGCGTGGACACTGAAGCTTTCTTT. The chain couples TRBV30 to TRBJ1-1; D call uncertain. CDR1 and CDR2 (germline): GTSNPN, SVGIG (reference sequence). CDR3 length: 13 residues. The V end was cut by 2 bases, the J end by 3 bases, with 10 bases between.

This chain connects TRBV19 to TRBJ1-2; the D is unclear. The length of the CDR3 is 12 residues. V lost 2 bases and J lost 0, with 1 base in between. Germline values: CDR1 LNHDA, CDR2 SQIVND (reference sequence). The CDR3 coding sequence is TGTGCCAGTAGTATAACTAACTATGGCTACACCTTC. This translates into CASSITNYGYTF. The full variable domain, its missing parts supplied by reference TRBV19 and TRBJ1-2, is DGGITQSPKYLFRKEGQNVTLSCEQNLNHDAMYWYRQDPGQGLRLIYYSQIVNDFQKGDIAEGYSVSREKKESFPLTVTSAQKNPTAFYLCASSITNYGYTFGSGTRLTVV.

This clone appeared a few times. V usage is TRBV19 and J usage is TRBJ1-2; D call uncertain. CDR1 and CDR2 (germline): LNHDA, SQIVND (reference sequence). The V gene lost 5 bases and the J gene lost 0 bases, with 10 bases spanning the gap. This CDR3 spans 14 amino acids. CDR3 in amino acids: CASSSVPSNYGYTF. As DNA, the CDR3 is TGTGCCAGTAGTTCCGTGCCTTCTAACTATGGCTACACCTTC.

The V call is TRBV30, the J call TRBJ2-7, with D unclear. V dropped 0 bases and J dropped 2 bases, with 8 bases sitting between them. This CDR3 spans 13 amino acids. CDR1 is GTSNPN, CDR2 SVGIG, per germline (reference sequence). The CDR3 DNA is TGTGCCTGGAGTGTAAGAGCTACCTACGAGCAGTACTTC. Protein sequence: CAWSVRATYEQYF.

This clone was seen only a few times. This chain joins TRBV11-3 and TRBJ2-2, with D possibly matching TRBD1 (6 bases). V dropped 5 bases and J dropped 1 base, with 8 bases sitting between them. CDR3 size: 14 residues. Germline V gene sequence: CDR1 SGHNT, CDR2 YENEEA. CDR3 nucleotide sequence: TGTGCCAGCAGCGGGACACGGAACACCGGGGAGCTGTTTTTT. It yields the protein CASSGTRNTGELFF.

The V call is TRBV18, the J call TRBJ1-4, with 7 bases aligning to TRBD1. CDR1 is KGHSH and CDR2 is LQKENI in the germline V gene. The CDR3 extends over 14 amino acids. J gave up 6 bases and V 4 bases, and 5 bases lay outside the gene matches. CDR3 protein: CASSRQGFDEKLFF. Here the CDR3 DNA reads TGTGCCAGCTCACGACAGGGCTTCGATGAAAAACTGTTTTTT.

The chain joins TRBV6-8 to TRBJ2-7; no clear D. V was clipped by 0 bases and J by 4 bases, with 19 bases between them. CDR3 size: 17 residues. Germline V CDR1 and CDR2: MNHGY, SAAAGT. The CDR3 coding sequence is TGTGCCAGCAGTTACTCGGGTCCTGCCCGTTCTTATTACGAGCAGTACTTC. Amino acids: CASSYSGPARSYYEQYF.

The chain links TRBV30 to TRBJ2-3, with 8 nucleotides matching TRBD2. J gave up 1 base and V 4 bases, and 4 bases lay outside the gene matches. Per germline, CDR1 GTSNPN and CDR2 SVGIG (reference sequence). CDR3 length equals 14 residues. The CDR3 sequence: CAWNRGGRTDTQYF. Here the CDR3 DNA reads TGTGCCTGGAATCGGGGGGGCCGCACAGATACGCAGTATTTT.

This chain connects TRBV28 to TRBJ2-7; weak D call: TRBD1 (7 bases). Germline CDR1 MDHEN, CDR2 SYDVKM. The ends were cut back, 4 bases at V and 7 bases at J, with 14 bases in the middle. The CDR3 has 13 residues. The CDR3 DNA sequence: TGTGCCAGCAGTTCAGGGGGGCGTAGAGAGCAGTACTTC. Translating it yields CASSSGGRREQYF.

V gene TRBV9 combines with J gene TRBJ2-5; D may be TRBD1 or TRBD2 (7 bases each). Trimming took 0 bases from V and 2 from J, leaving 14 bases between them. CDR1 is SGDLS, CDR2 YYNGEE, per germline. CDR3 length: 16 amino acids. CDR3 bases: TGTGCCAGCAGCGTAGGGAACAGGGGAGGGCAAGAGACCCAGTACTTC. Translated: CASSVGNRGGQETQYF.

This clone counts as medium-sized. The chain uses TRBV11-3 and TRBJ1-4; no clear D. Germline CDR1 is SGHNT and CDR2 is YENEEA. The CDR3 has 15 amino acids. The V end was cut by 2 bases, the J end by 3 bases, with 10 bases between. Written as DNA, the CDR3 is TGTGCCAGCAGCTTATTTATAACGGCTAATGAAAAACTGTTTTTT. Translation: CASSLFITANEKLFF.

This clone is classed as large. The V call is TRBV9, the J call TRBJ1-1; TRBD1 is a possible D gene (5 bases). The CDR3 has 14 amino acids. With 3 bases removed from V and 4 bases from J, the gap between germline ends came to 13 bases. Germline V gives CDR1 SGDLS, CDR2 YYNGEE. CDR3 in amino acids: CASSAQTGGTEAFF. The CDR3 DNA is TGTGCCAGCAGCGCCCAGACTGGGGGCACTGAAGCTTTCTTT.

By sample share, this clone is medium-sized. The CDR3 loop reads CASSQTGTLNTEAFF. Here the CDR3 DNA reads TGTGCCAGCAGCCAAACCGGGACATTGAACACTGAAGCTTTCTTT. This chain joins TRBV11-3 and TRBJ1-1; D is perhaps TRBD1 (6 bases). The length of the CDR3 is 15 residues. Trimming pared 5 bases from V and 0 bases from J, leaving 13 bases between. Germline CDR1 and CDR2: SGHNT and YENEEA.

In this sample, this clone is large. This chain uses TRBV9 with TRBJ1-4; D may be TRBD1 (6 bases). Germline V lookup: CDR1 SGDLS, CDR2 YYNGEE. The CDR3 contains 15 residues. V was trimmed by 7 bases and J by 0 bases, leaving 13 bases between them. CDR3 residues: CASGDNLATNEKLFF. For the CDR3, the DNA is TGTGCCAGCGGGGACAACCTTGCAACTAATGAAAAACTGTTTTTT.

V is TRBV9 and J is TRBJ2-2; 7 bases are shared with TRBD1. The V gene's germline CDR1 is SGDLS and CDR2 YYNGEE. V lost 0 bases to trimming and J lost 4 bases; unmatched junction nucleotides: 3. This CDR3 comprises 15 residues. CDR3 nucleotide sequence: TGTGCCAGCAGCGTAGTGGCAGGGGGCACCGGGGAGCTGTTTTTT. Translation gives CASSVVAGGTGELFF.

A few counts support this clone. The rearrangement uses TRBV10-2 and TRBJ1-3; 10 bases are a match to TRBD1. CDR3 length: 16 residues. Germline trimming cut 2 bases from V and 8 bases from J; bases unmatched to any gene: 9. Per the germline V gene, CDR1 is WSHSY and CDR2 is SAAADI. The CDR3 spells CASSEAGQGDRYTIYF. CDR3 in DNA: TGCGCCAGCAGTGAGGCCGGACAGGGGGATAGGTACACCATATATTTT.

The chain recombines TRBV18 with TRBJ2-5; tentative D call: TRBD1 (5 bases). Trimming stripped 3 bases from V and 5 bases from J, with 16 bases between. From germline, CDR1 is KGHSH and CDR2 LQKENI. This CDR3 region has 15 residues. CDR3 sequence (DNA): TGTGCCAGCTCACCGACGACAGTGCCAGTGGAGACCCAGTACTTC. Its translation: CASSPTTVPVETQYF.

Sample share makes this clone medium-sized. V gene TRBV11-3 combines with J gene TRBJ1-1; D ambiguous. The CDR3 has 17 residues. CDR1 is SGHNT and CDR2 is YENEEA in the germline V gene. The ends were cut back, 2 bases at V and 3 bases at J, with 19 bases in the middle. The CDR3 reads CASSLREGGPEDTEAFF. The CDR3 bases are TGTGCCAGCAGCTTAAGGGAGGGAGGCCCGGAGGACACTGAAGCTTTCTTT.